This TCR beta chain appears in the sequencing data of a study of T cell changes during pregnancy in multiple sclerosis (dated by TCRdb to the late 2010s). Looking at the study overall: The study examined how the T cell repertoire changed over the course of pregnancy in women with multiple sclerosis.

Based on the germline V gene, the CDR1 and CDR2 sequences are MNHEY and SVGAGI. Ends trimmed: V by 5 bases, J by 4 bases; bases unmatched to a gene: 3. The CDR3 measures 13 amino acids from cysteine to phenylalanine. CDR3 DNA is the only sequence kept; it has 39 bases, read in frame from the first base. Points on this clone: Its antigen is unknown. The record has no base qualities; no much larger clone is one base away.

The protocol used for the library was the immunoSEQ multiplex PCR assay. Not all clones reach the TCRdb copy of this immuneACCESS table, which keeps in-frame sequences only. Checked studies attribute under half of the gap to unresolved V genes and leave the rest unexplained. The sample table holds about 45,000 clones, of which around 93% were seen once. The ten largest clones add up to 2.9% of the sample. The sample in question was CD8+ T cells from peripheral blood mononuclear cells, obtained in the second trimester of pregnancy. The rearranged segments are TRBV6-5 and TRBJ1-2, with TRBD1 matching 8 junction bases. The sequence was collected from a female donor with multiple sclerosis, enrolled in a pregnancy study. The DNA reads as follows: TGTGCCAGCAGTCCCGACAGGGGCTATGGCTACACCTTC. This translates into CASSPDRGYGYTF.